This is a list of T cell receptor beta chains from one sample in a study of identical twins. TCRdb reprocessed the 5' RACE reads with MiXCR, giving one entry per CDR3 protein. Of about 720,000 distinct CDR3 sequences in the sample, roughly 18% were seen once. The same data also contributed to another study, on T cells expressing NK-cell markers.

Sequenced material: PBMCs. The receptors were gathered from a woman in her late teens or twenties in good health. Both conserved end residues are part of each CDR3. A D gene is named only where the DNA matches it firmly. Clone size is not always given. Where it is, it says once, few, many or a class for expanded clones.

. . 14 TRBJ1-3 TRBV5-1 CASKRGETGNTIYF TGCGCCAGCAAAAGGGGGGAAACTGGAAACACCATATATTTT
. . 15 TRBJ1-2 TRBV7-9 CASSTETNLVYGYTF TGTGCCAGCAGCACCGAGACAAACCTAGTCTATGGCTACACCTTC
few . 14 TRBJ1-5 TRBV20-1 CSARGRGVGQPQHF TGCAGTGCTAGAGGACGAGGGGTGGGTCAGCCCCAGCATTTT
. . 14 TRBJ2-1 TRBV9 CASSVPGLSDEQFF TGTGCCAGCAGCGTCCCGGGACTCTCGGATGAGCAGTTCTTC
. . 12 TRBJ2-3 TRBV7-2 CASTSAGDTQYF TGTGCCAGCACCTCCGCGGGAGATACGCAGTATTTT
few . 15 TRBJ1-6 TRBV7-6 CASSLDHSERSPLHF TGTGCCAGCAGCTTAGACCACTCCGAACGATCACCCCTCCACTTT
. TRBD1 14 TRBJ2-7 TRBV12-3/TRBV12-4 CASNPGQGAYEQYF TGTGCCAGCAACCCGGGACAGGGGGCGTACGAGCAGTACTTC
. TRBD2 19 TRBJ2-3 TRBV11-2 CASSSLTLLAGGPSDTQYF TGTGCCAGCAGCTCCTTGACTCTATTAGCGGGAGGGCCCTCAGATACGCAGTATTTT
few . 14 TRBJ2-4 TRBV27 CASKQGRGGDIQYF TGTGCCAGCAAGCAGGGGAGAGGCGGGGACATTCAGTACTTC
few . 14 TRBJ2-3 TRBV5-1 CASSFVGGTDTQYF TGCGCCAGCAGCTTCGTGGGGGGCACAGATACGCAGTATTTT
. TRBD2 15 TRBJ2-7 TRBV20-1 CSASFREGRTYEQYF TGCAGTGCTAGTTTCCGGGAGGGCCGGACCTACGAGCAGTACTTC
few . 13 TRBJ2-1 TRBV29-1 CSVPGEGYNEQFF TGCAGCGTCCCAGGCGAGGGTTACAATGAGCAGTTCTTC
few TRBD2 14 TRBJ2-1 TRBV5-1 CASSFLAGGPTQFF TGCGCCAGCAGCTTCCTAGCGGGAGGGCCGACGCAGTTCTTC
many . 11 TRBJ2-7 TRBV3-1 CASSQGGEQYF TGTGCCAGCAGTCAAGGGGGGGAGCAGTACTTC
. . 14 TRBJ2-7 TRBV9 CASSVGSESYEQYF TGTGCCAGCAGCGTAGGGTCAGAGTCCTACGAGCAGTACTTC
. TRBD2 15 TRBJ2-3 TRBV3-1 CASSPWTSGQDTQYF TGTGCCAGCAGCCCATGGACTAGCGGGCAAGATACGCAGTATTTT
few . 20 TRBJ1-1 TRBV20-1 CSAREGVDGTYSLGNTEAFF TGCAGTGCTAGAGAGGGGGTAGACGGGACATACAGCCTGGGGAACACTGAAGCTTTCTTT
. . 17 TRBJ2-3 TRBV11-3 CASSPIRLYWEADTQYF TGTGCCAGCAGCCCAATCCGTCTATACTGGGAGGCAGATACGCAGTATTTT
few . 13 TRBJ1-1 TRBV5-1 CASSVSRDTEAFF TGCGCCAGCAGCGTATCCAGGGACACTGAAGCTTTCTTT
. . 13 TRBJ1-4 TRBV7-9 CASSPNTGEKLFF TGTGCCAGCAGCCCTAATACTGGGGAAAAACTGTTTTTT
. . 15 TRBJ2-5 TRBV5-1 CASSLVSAYEETQYF TGCGCCAGCAGCTTGGTGAGTGCTTACGAAGAGACCCAGTACTTC
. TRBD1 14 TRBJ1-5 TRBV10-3 CAISGDRGRQPQHF TGTGCCATCAGTGGGGACAGGGGGAGACAGCCCCAGCATTTT
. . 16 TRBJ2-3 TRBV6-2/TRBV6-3 CASSYLSGGDRNTQYF TGTGCCAGCAGTTACCTCAGCGGAGGGGACCGGAATACGCAGTATTTT
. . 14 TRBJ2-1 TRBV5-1 CASGLGDIYNEQFF TGCGCCAGCGGACTAGGGGACATCTACAATGAGCAGTTCTTC
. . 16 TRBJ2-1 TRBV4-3 CASNLERASSYNEQFF TGCGCCAGCAACTTGGAGCGGGCGAGCTCCTACAATGAGCAGTTCTTC
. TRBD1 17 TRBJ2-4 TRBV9 CASSVVQGVLAKNIQYF TGTGCCAGCAGCGTAGTTCAGGGGGTCCTAGCCAAAAACATTCAGTACTTC
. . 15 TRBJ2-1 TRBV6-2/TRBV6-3 CASTVLGGKVNEQFF TGTGCCAGCACCGTTCTTGGGGGGAAAGTGAATGAGCAGTTCTTC
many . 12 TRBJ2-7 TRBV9 CASSGPSYEQYF TGTGCCAGCAGCGGGCCCTCCTACGAGCAGTACTTC
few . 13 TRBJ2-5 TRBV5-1 CASSLDPGETQYF TGCGCCAGCAGCTTGGATCCCGGGGAGACCCAGTACTTC
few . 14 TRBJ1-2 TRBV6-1 CASSETAPRIGYTF TGTGCCAGCAGTGAAACGGCGCCCCGTATTGGCTACACCTTC
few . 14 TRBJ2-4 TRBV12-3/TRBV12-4 CASGTIQSKNIQYF TGTGCCAGCGGGACCATCCAATCCAAAAACATTCAGTACTTC
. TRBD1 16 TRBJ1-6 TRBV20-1 CSASELKDRASSPLHF TGCAGTGCTAGTGAGTTGAAGGACAGGGCGAGTTCACCCCTCCACTTT
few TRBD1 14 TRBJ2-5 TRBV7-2 CASRQQGARETQYF TGTGCCAGCAGACAACAGGGGGCTCGGGAGACCCAGTACTTC
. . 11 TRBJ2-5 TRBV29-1 CSVEKGETQYF TGCAGCGTTGAAAAGGGAGAGACCCAGTACTTC
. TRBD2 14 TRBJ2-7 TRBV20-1 CSAKLAGGTYEQYF TGCAGTGCTAAACTAGCGGGGGGTACCTACGAGCAGTACTTC
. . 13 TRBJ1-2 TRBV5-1 CASSFNRDSGYTF TGCGCCAGCAGCTTTAACCGGGACTCTGGCTACACCTTC
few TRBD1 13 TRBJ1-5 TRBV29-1 CSVGQEGGQPQHF TGCAGCGTCGGACAGGAGGGGGGTCAGCCCCAGCATTTT
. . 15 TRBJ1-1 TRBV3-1 CASSQEVLLGTEAFF TGTGCCAGCAGCCAAGAGGTCCTCCTGGGCACTGAAGCTTTCTTT
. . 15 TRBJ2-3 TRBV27 CASSLFSGATDTQYF TGTGCCAGCAGTTTATTTTCGGGAGCTACAGATACGCAGTATTTT
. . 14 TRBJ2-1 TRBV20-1 CSAPRLGTSPEQFF TGCAGTGCTCCTAGACTAGGGACGTCTCCTGAGCAGTTCTTC
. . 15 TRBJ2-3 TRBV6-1 CASNRKGVGTDTQYF TGTGCCAGCAACCGTAAAGGGGTTGGCACAGATACGCAGTATTTT
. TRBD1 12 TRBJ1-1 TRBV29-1 CSVYGTGTEAFF TGCAGCGTTTATGGGACAGGGACTGAAGCTTTCTTT
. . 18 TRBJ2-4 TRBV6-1 CASSLREGLKLAKNIQYF TGTGCCAGCAGCCTACGAGAGGGGCTCAAACTAGCCAAAAACATTCAGTACTTC
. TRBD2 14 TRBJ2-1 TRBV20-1 CSASGRYTYNEQFF TGCAGTGCTAGCGGGAGGTATACCTACAATGAGCAGTTCTTC
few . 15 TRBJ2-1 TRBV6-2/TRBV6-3 CASSYTPGNYNEQFF TGTGCCAGCAGTTACACCCCGGGGAATTACAATGAGCAGTTCTTC
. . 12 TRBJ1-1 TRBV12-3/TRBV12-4 CASSHLREKAFF TGTGCCAGCAGCCACCTCCGGGAAAAAGCTTTCTTT
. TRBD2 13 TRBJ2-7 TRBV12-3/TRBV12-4 CASSLGDYGGQYF TGTGCCAGCAGTCTCGGGGACTACGGAGGGCAGTACTTC
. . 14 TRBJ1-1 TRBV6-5 CASSYERVGTEAFF TGTGCCAGCAGTTACGAAAGGGTAGGGACTGAAGCTTTCTTT
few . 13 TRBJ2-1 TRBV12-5 CASGPANYNEQFF TGTGCTAGTGGTCCCGCGAATTACAATGAGCAGTTCTTC